The rows below give T cell receptor beta chains drawn from one sample of a study of blood T cell repertoires in COVID-19. Only in-frame clones appear in the TCRdb table, and some are missing; sequencing was by immunoSEQ multiplex PCR. Altogether approximately 200,000 clones are present, 80% to 90% being singletons, with the ten largest covering about 2%. Source material: peripheral blood. Receptors were obtained from a woman aged 45-59 years with acute or convalescent COVID-19. Each CDR3 is given with its conserved first and last residue. The D gene is left open where the match is weak.

d_gene,v_gene,j_gene,CDR3aa,CDR3nt
NA,TRBV27,TRBJ1-3,CASSMGAGNTIYF,TGTGCCAGCAGCATGGGAGCTGGAAACACCATATATTTT
TRBD1,TRBV14,TRBJ1-2,CASSPRDRVAGYTF,TGTGCCAGCAGCCCCCGGGACAGGGTCGCTGGCTACACCTTC
NA,TRBV6-2/TRBV6-3,TRBJ1-2,CASSVLGLGYTF,TGTGCCAGCAGCGTGCTGGGACTTGGCTACACCTTC
NA,TRBV3-1/TRBV3-2,TRBJ2-7,CASSHDSYEQYF,TGTGCCAGCAGCCACGATAGCTACGAGCAGTACTTC
TRBD2,TRBV7-3,TRBJ2-5,CASSSGLAGARDQYF,TGTGCCAGCAGCTCGGGACTAGCGGGGGCCCGTGACCAGTACTTC
TRBD2,TRBV29-1,TRBJ2-4,CSVEDRRLAGLQYF,TGCAGCGTTGAAGATCGGCGACTAGCGGGGCTTCAGTACTTC
NA,TRBV7-2,TRBJ1-6,CASSLVSRENSPLHF,TGTGCCAGCAGCTTAGTTTCCCGGGAAAATTCACCCCTCCACTTT
NA,TRBV18,TRBJ2-1,CASSPPARPSYNEQFF,TGTGCCAGCTCACCACCGGCGCGGCCATCCTACAATGAGCAGTTCTTC
TRBD1,TRBV6-5,TRBJ1-1,CASSYSDRGTTEAFF,TGTGCCAGCAGTTACTCGGACAGGGGGACCACTGAAGCTTTCTTT
TRBD2,TRBV4-1,TRBJ2-3,CASSQDTSGTSTDTQYF,TGCGCCAGCAGCCAAGATACTAGCGGTACTAGCACAGATACGCAGTATTTT